The sample holds a few counts of the clone carrying this T cell receptor beta chain. A junction boundary mismatches the germline segment, possibly from a read error. The record originates from a study of patients and donors after allogeneic stem cell transplantation. TCRdb reprocessed the RT-PCR reads via MiXCR and lists one record per CDR3 protein. The sample contains approximately 160,000 distinct CDR3 sequences, over 25% of which appear only once. Germline assignment: CDR1 MNHEY and CDR2 SMNVEV (reference sequence). This CDR3 is built from 14 residues. This chain connects TRBV27 to TRBJ2-1; 7 bases fit TRBD1. The receptor was derived from a human donor who was either an allogeneic HSCT recipient or a stem cell or donor lymphocyte infusion donor (not recorded which). It is not recorded whose cells these are; they may come from a transplant donor. Sequenced sample: blood, either unsorted or a sorted T cell fraction (not recorded which). The CDR3 loop reads CASSGQEAYSEQFF. CDR3 nucleotides: TGTGCCAGCAGTGGACAGGAGGCGTACAGTGAGCAGTTCTTC.